These T cell receptor beta chains were read from a single sample in a study of shared clonotypes between healthy human individuals. Clones were sequenced by immunoSEQ multiplex PCR, and TCRdb holds only the in-frame ones, with some missing. This sample yields 800,000 or so clones, of which 90% to 97% are seen a single time; about 0.22% belongs to the top ten. Sequenced input: naive CD8+ T cells sorted from blood. The source of these receptors is a man aged 25-45 years in good health. Each CDR3 is given with its conserved first and last residue. D genes are given only for firm matches. Clone size is not always given. Where it is, it says once, few, many or a class for expanded clones.

TRBJ2-5	TRBV18	16	NA	TRBD2	CASSSSGGYTSETQYF	TGTGCCAGCTCATCTAGCGGGGGTTATACATCGGAGACCCAGTACTTC
TRBJ2-7	TRBV18	14	NA	NA	CASSPGGVGNEQYF	TGTGCCAGCTCACCAGGCGGGGTAGGAAACGAGCAGTACTTC
TRBJ2-7	TRBV27	15	NA	TRBD1	CASSPLTGGPYEQYF	TGTGCCAGCAGTCCACTAACAGGGGGCCCCTACGAGCAGTACTTC
TRBJ2-7	TRBV2	13	NA	TRBD1	CASRTGESYEQYF	TGTGCCAGTAGGACAGGGGAAAGCTACGAGCAGTACTTC
TRBJ2-3	TRBV25-1	16	NA	NA	CASSEENRAFLDTQYF	TGTGCCAGCAGTGAAGAAAACAGGGCTTTCCTAGATACGCAGTATTTT
TRBJ2-1	TRBV7-9	16	NA	TRBD2	CASSLAETSGNNEQFF	TGTGCCAGCAGCTTAGCCGAGACTAGCGGTAACAATGAGCAGTTCTTC
TRBJ2-7	TRBV20-1	11	NA	NA	CSAPEAYEQYF	TGCAGTGCCCCAGAAGCCTACGAGCAGTACTTC
TRBJ2-5	TRBV15	16	NA	TRBD2	CATSRGAGGSQETQYF	TGTGCCACCAGCAGAGGAGCGGGAGGTTCCCAAGAGACCCAGTACTTC
TRBJ2-7	TRBV10-1	13	NA	TRBD2	CASAGTSSWEQYF	TGCGCCAGCGCCGGGACTAGTTCGTGGGAGCAGTACTTC
TRBJ2-7	TRBV9	14	NA	NA	CASSVEGGMYEQYF	TGTGCCAGCAGCGTAGAGGGGGGGATGTACGAGCAGTACTTC
TRBJ2-7	TRBV6-5	15	NA	TRBD2	CASSYIAGGQYEQYF	TGTGCCAGCAGTTACATAGCGGGAGGGCAATACGAGCAGTACTTC
TRBJ2-4	TRBV30	15	NA	NA	CAWMGPSLDENIQYF	TGTGCCTGGATGGGCCCCAGTCTGGACGAAAACATTCAGTACTTC
TRBJ2-7	TRBV7-2	15	NA	TRBD2	CASSDSLAGSYEQYF	TGTGCCAGCAGCGATAGCCTAGCGGGCTCCTACGAGCAGTACTTC
TRBJ1-2	TRBV7-9	11	NA	NA	CASTNGYGYTF	TGTGCCAGCACCAATGGTTATGGCTACACCTTC
TRBJ2-1	TRBV25-1	11	NA	TRBD1	CASIGGDEQFF	TGTGCCAGCATAGGGGGCGATGAGCAGTTCTTC
TRBJ2-1	TRBV27	15	once	NA	CASSRLVLRDNEQFF	TGTGCCAGCAGTCGACTAGTTCTCCGAGACAATGAGCAGTTCTTC